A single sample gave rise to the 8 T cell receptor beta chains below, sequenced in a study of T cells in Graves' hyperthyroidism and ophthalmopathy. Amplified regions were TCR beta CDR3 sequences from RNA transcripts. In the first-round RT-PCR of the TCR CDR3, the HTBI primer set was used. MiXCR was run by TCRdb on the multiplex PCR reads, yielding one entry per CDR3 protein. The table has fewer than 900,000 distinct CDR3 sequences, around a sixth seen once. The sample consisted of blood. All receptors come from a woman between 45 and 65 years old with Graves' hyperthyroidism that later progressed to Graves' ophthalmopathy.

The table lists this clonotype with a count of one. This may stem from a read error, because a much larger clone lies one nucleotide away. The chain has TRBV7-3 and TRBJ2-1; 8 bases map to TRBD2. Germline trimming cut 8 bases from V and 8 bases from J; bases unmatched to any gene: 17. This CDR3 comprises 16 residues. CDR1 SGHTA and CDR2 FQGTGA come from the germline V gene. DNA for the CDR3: TGTGCCAGCGGCCCCCTGGGGCGGGGGGATGGTGATGAGCAGTTCTTC. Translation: CASGPLGRGDGDEQFF.

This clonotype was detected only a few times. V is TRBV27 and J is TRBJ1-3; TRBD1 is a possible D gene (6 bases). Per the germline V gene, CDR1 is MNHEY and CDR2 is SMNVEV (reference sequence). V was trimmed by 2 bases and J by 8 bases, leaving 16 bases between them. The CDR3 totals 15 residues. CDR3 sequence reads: CASSLTGARGDTIYF. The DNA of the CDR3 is TGTGCCAGCAGTTTAACGGGGGCGAGGGGAGACACCATATATTTT.

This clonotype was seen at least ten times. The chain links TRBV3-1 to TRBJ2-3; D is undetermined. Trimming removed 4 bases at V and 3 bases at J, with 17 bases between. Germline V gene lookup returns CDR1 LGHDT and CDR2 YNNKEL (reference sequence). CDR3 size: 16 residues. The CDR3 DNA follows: TGTGCCAGCAGCCCGCCTCATATCTCTGTTACAGATACGCAGTATTTT. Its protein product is CASSPPHISVTDTQYF.

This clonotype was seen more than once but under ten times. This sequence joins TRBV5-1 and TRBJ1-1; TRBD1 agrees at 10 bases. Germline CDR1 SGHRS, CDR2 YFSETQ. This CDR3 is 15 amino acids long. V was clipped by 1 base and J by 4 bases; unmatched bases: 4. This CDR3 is CASSLYRTGGTEAFF. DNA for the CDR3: TGCGCCAGCAGCTTGTATCGGACAGGGGGCACTGAAGCTTTCTTT.

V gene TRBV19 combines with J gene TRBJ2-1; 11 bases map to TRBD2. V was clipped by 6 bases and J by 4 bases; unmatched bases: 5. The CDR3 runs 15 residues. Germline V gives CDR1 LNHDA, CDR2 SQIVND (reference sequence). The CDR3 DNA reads TGTGCCAGTAGGACCACTAGCGGGGGATACAATGAGCAGTTCTTC. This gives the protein CASRTTSGGYNEQFF.

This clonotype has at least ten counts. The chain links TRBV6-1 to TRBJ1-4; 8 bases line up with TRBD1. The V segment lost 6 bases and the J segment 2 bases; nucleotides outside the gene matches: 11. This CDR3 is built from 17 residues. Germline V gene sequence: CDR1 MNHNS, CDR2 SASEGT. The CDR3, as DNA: TGTGCCAGCAGCAGAGGCCTTAGGGACAGGACTAATGAAAAACTGTTTTTT. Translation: CASSRGLRDRTNEKLFF.

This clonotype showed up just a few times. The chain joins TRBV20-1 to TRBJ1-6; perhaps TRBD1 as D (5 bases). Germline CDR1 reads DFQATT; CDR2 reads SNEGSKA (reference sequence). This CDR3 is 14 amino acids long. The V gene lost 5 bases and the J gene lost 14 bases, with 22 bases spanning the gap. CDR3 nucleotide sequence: TGCAGTGCTGTATTAGCAGGGCGGGCTGAGGCCCTCCACTTT. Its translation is CSAVLAGRAEALHF.

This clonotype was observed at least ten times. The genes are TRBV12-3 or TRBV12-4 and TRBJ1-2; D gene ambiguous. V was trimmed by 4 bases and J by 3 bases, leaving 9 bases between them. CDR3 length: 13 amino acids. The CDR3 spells CASSYARDYGYTF. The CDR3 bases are TGTGCCAGCAGTTACGCGCGGGACTATGGCTACACCTTC.